The 8 T cell receptor beta chains listed next were all sequenced from one sample in a study of cytomegalovirus exposure and HLA in healthy donors. In the PCR, 60 Vbeta and 13 Jbeta primers were used. Method: immunoSEQ multiplex PCR; TCRdb's copy keeps in-frame clones and lacks some. The sample includes about 200,000 clones, approximately 12% of them seen just once. Sequenced: PBMCs. The receptors derive from a man in his fifties in good health and CMV-seropositive.

There are a few counts of this clone. The gene calls are TRBV11-3 and TRBJ2-5; possible D gene TRBD1, 7 bases. Trimming took 8 bases from V and 5 from J, leaving 24 bases between them. The CDR3 is 16 amino acids. Germline V lookup: CDR1 SGHNT, CDR2 YENEEA. CDR3 protein: CASHRGTVFLGETQYF. CDR3 bases: TGTGCCAGCCACCGCGGGACAGTCTTTCTCGGGGAGACCCAGTACTTC. Supplemented by reference TRBV11-3 and TRBJ2-5, the full variable domain reads EAGVVQSPRYKIIEKKQPVAFWCNPISGHNTLYWYLQNLGQGPELLIRYENEEAVDDSQLPKDRFSAERLKGVDSTLKIQPAELGDSAVYLCASHRGTVFLGETQYFGPGTRLLVL.

The chain couples TRBV7-3 to TRBJ2-5; 7 bases map to TRBD1. Per the germline V gene, CDR1 is SGHTA and CDR2 is FQGTGA. This CDR3 region has 13 residues. The trim removed 4 bases at V and 4 bases at J, leaving 3 bases unmatched. The CDR3 DNA reads as TGTGCCAGCAGCTGGGACAGATCAGAGACCCAGTACTTC. Its translation: CASSWDRSETQYF.

This clone was counted only a few times. CDR3 DNA: TGCGCCAGCAGCGATGGAGTGGGTAATTCACCCCTCCACTTT. Protein: CASSDGVGNSPLHF. The chain recombines TRBV5-1 with TRBJ1-6; no clear D. The V end lost 4 bases, the J end lost 6 bases, and 11 bases lay between the germline ends. This CDR3 has 14 residues. Germline values: CDR1 SGHRS, CDR2 YFSETQ.

CDR3 nucleotide sequence: TGTGCCAGCAGCAGACAGGGGCGGGAGACCCAGTACTTC. Amino acid sequence: CASSRQGRETQYF. V usage is TRBV5-6 and J usage is TRBJ2-5; 8 bases are shared with TRBD1. This CDR3 comprises 13 residues. The germline V gene has CDR1 SGHDT and CDR2 YYEEEE. The trim removed 4 bases at V and 5 bases at J, leaving 4 bases unmatched.

This chain uses TRBV6-1 with TRBJ1-2; 7 bases match TRBD1. This CDR3 contains 15 residues. Germline lookup yields CDR1 MNHNS and CDR2 SASEGT. V was clipped by 2 bases and J by 4 bases; unmatched bases: 7. CDR3 sequence reads: CASSEPRDRSYGYTF. The CDR3 DNA follows: TGTGCCAGCAGTGAACCGAGGGACAGATCCTATGGCTACACCTTC.

This clone has just a few counts. V usage is TRBV6-1 and J usage is TRBJ1-2, with D possibly being TRBD1 (6 bases). Trimming removed 6 bases from V and 0 bases from J, with 11 bases in between. CDR1 and CDR2 (germline): MNHNS, SASEGT. The CDR3 runs 14 residues. Here the CDR3 reads CASSKGQTNYGYTF. The CDR3 DNA reads TGTGCCAGCAGCAAGGGACAAACTAACTATGGCTACACCTTC.

Only a few counts were recorded for this clone. This sequence joins TRBV30 and TRBJ1-2; unclear D gene. Per germline, CDR1 GTSNPN and CDR2 SVGIG (reference sequence). Trimming left V 0 bases short and J 4 bases short, with 15 bases between. The CDR3 sequence is 15 residues long. This CDR3 reads CAWSVRLLQRYGYTF. Written as DNA, the CDR3 is TGTGCCTGGAGTGTCCGACTCCTCCAACGCTATGGCTACACCTTC.

This clone was picked up a small number of times. This chain joins TRBV6-1 and TRBJ1-3; D gene uncertain. The V gene lost 2 bases and the J gene lost 4 bases, with 6 bases spanning the gap. CDR1 and CDR2 (germline): MNHNS, SASEGT. This CDR3 region has 13 residues. The CDR3 protein is CASSESEGNTIYF. The DNA of the CDR3 is TGTGCCAGCAGTGAATCTGAGGGAAACACCATATATTTT.